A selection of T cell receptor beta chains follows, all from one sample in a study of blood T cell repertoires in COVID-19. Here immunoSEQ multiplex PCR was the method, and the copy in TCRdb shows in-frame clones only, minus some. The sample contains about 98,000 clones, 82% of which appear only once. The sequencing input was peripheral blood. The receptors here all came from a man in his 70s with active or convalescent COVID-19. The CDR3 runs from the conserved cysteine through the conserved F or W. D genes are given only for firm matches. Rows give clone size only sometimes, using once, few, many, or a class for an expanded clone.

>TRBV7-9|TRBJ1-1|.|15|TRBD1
TGTGCCAGCAGCTTAGGCACAGGGGGCTTCACTGAAGCTTTCTTT
CASSLGTGGFTEAFF
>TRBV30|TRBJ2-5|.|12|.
TGTGCCTGGAGTTCCTACGGGGAGACCCAGTACTTC
CAWSSYGETQYF
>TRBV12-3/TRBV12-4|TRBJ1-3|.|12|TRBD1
TGTGCCATAATAAAGGGGGCAAACACCATATATTTT
CAIIKGANTIYF
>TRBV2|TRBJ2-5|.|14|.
TGTGCCAGCAGTCTGTCCGGGGTAAGGGAGACCCAGTACTTC
CASSLSGVRETQYF
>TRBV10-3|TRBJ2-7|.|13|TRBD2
TGTGCCATCAAGCAGCGGGGCGAATACGAGCAGTACTTC
CAIKQRGEYEQYF
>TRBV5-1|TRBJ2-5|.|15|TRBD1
TGCGCCAGCAGCCCGGGACAGGGGGTCGGGGAGACCCAGTACTTC
CASSPGQGVGETQYF
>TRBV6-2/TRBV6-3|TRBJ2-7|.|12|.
TGTGCCAGCAGTTACGGGCCGTACGAGCAGTACTTC
CASSYGPYEQYF
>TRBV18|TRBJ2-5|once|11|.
TGTGCCAGCTCACCGAGCGAGACCCAGTACTTC
CASSPSETQYF
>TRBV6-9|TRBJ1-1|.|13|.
TGTGCCAGCCCTGTGGAGGTGAACACTGAAGCTTTCTTT
CASPVEVNTEAFF
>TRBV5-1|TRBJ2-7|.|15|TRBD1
TGCGCCAGCAGCCTCCGGGACAGACATCCCTACGAGCAGTACTTC
CASSLRDRHPYEQYF
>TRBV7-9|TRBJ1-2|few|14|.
TGTGCCAGCAGCTTAGTCGGGACTAACTATGGCTACACCTTC
CASSLVGTNYGYTF
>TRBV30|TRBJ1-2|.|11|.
TGTGCCTGGAGTCTCCCGTATGGCTACACCTTC
CAWSLPYGYTF
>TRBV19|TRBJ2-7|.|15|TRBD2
TGTGCCAGTGGGAAAGCTAGCGGGGGTAGTTGGGAGCAGTACTTC
CASGKASGGSWEQYF
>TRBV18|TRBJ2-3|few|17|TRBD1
TGTGCCAGCTCACCGTCAAGACAGGGCCTAAGCACAGATACGCAGTATTTT
CASSPSRQGLSTDTQYF
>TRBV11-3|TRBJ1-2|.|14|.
TGTGCCAGCAGCTTAGGACAGCTACTCTATGGCTACACCTTC
CASSLGQLLYGYTF
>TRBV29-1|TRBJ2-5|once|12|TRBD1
TGCAGCGTCTCGGACAGGGAAGAGACCCAGTACTTC
CSVSDREETQYF
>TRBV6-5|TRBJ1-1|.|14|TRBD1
TGTGCCAGCAGGTCCCGACAGGGAAACACTGAAGCTTTCTTT
CASRSRQGNTEAFF
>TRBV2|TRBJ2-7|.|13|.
TGTGCCAGCAGCCCAGGACTGTACTACGAGCAGTACTTC
CASSPGLYYEQYF
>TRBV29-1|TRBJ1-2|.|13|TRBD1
TGCAGCGTCCGGGACAGGGGGTTCTATGGCTACACCTTC
CSVRDRGFYGYTF
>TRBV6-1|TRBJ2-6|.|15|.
TGTGCCAGCAGTGAAGGGAGCTCTGGGGCCAACGTCCTGACTTTC
CASSEGSSGANVLTF
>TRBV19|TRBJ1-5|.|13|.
TGTGCCAGCGCGGACAGAGTTAATCAGCCCCAGCATTTT
CASADRVNQPQHF
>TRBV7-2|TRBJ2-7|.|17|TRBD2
TGTGCCAGCAGCTTAAGGAGGTCGGGGGGTTTTTCCTACGAGCAGTACTTC
CASSLRRSGGFSYEQYF